The text below deals with one TCR beta chain. Its antigen is currently unknown. The data derive from a study of cytomegalovirus exposure and HLA in healthy donors. Study-level points and caveats: Altogether, 150 to 200 TCR beta chains were recorded as cytomegalovirus-associated. Earlier analysis looked at TCR beta V segments, and most were productive about 90% or about 30% of the time. The later analysis indicated that the majority of CMV-associated TCR beta chains appeared HLA-restricted.

The study ran its PCR with 60 Vbeta and 13 Jbeta primers. Methods used by the authors: Unique TCR beta chains numbered 80 million to 95 million in a later analysis, with roughly 10 million shared. Sequenced by immunoSEQ multiplex PCR; TCRdb stores in-frame clones only, minus some. The V and J calls and clone size were taken over from that table, and D and trimming were inferred from the DNA. The data hold roughly 150,000 clones, with about 88% observed a single time. J was trimmed by 0 bases and V by 1 base; bases with no gene match: 8. The CDR3 loop spans 17 amino acids. CDR1 and CDR2 (germline): SEHNR, FQNEAQ (reference sequence).

This receptor was identified in a young man in good health and CMV-seropositive. Sequencing was done on a sample of PBMCs. The gene calls are TRBV7-9 and TRBJ2-7; 8 bases are a match to TRBD1. The DNA of the CDR3 is TGTGCCAGCAGCTTAGTGCCAAACGGACAGGGCTCCTACGAGCAGTACTTC. Its translation: CASSLVPNGQGSYEQYF.